Listed below are T cell receptor beta chains from one sample, sequenced in a study of Graves' ophthalmopathy and Graves' hyperthyroidism. TCRdb ran MiXCR on the multiplex PCR reads and lists one entry per CDR3 protein. The sample lists over a million distinct CDR3 sequences; 36% were seen once. Sequenced material: peripheral blood or thyroid tissue (not recorded which). These receptor sequences come from an adult man with Graves' hyperthyroidism. The CDR3 runs from the conserved cysteine through the conserved F or W. D genes are given only for firm matches. Not all rows give a size; the values are once, few, many and, for expanded clones, a class.

V gene: TRBV19
clone size: many
D gene: -
J gene: TRBJ1-1
CDR3 protein: CASNPDGVNTEAFF
CDR3 DNA: TGTGCCAGTAACCCGGACGGAGTGAACACTGAAGCTTTCTTT

V gene: TRBV5-1
clone size: -
D gene: -
J gene: TRBJ1-2
CDR3 protein: CASSQTELGYGYTF
CDR3 DNA: TGCGCCAGCAGCCAGACAGAACTCGGCTATGGCTACACCTTC

V gene: TRBV19
clone size: many
D gene: -
J gene: TRBJ1-1
CDR3 protein: CASSIRGVATEAFF
CDR3 DNA: TGTGCCAGTAGTATACGGGGGGTCGCGACTGAAGCTTTCTTT

V gene: TRBV7-9
clone size: many
D gene: TRBD1
J gene: TRBJ1-6
CDR3 protein: CASHPTGQGAGNSPLHF
CDR3 DNA: TGTGCCAGCCACCCGACCGGACAGGGGGCAGGGAATTCACCCCTCCACTTT

V gene: TRBV19
clone size: -
D gene: -
J gene: TRBJ1-5
CDR3 protein: CASSIDGDTFYQPQHF
CDR3 DNA: TGTGCCAGTAGTATAGATGGGGACACCTTTTATCAGCCCCAGCATTTT

V gene: TRBV29-1
clone size: -
D gene: TRBD2
J gene: TRBJ2-3
CDR3 protein: CSVEKGTSGTDTQYF
CDR3 DNA: TGCAGCGTTGAAAAGGGGACTAGCGGCACAGATACGCAGTATTTT

V gene: TRBV10-3
clone size: few
D gene: TRBD2
J gene: TRBJ2-7
CDR3 protein: CAISVLAASGEQYF
CDR3 DNA: TGTGCCATCAGTGTACTAGCGGCCTCTGGGGAGCAGTACTTC

V gene: TRBV2
clone size: -
D gene: TRBD2
J gene: TRBJ2-5
CDR3 protein: CASSDLLAGYCCDF
CDR3 DNA: TGTGCCAGCAGCGACCTTCTAGCGGGATACTGTTGTGACTTC

V gene: TRBV9
clone size: many
D gene: TRBD1
J gene: TRBJ1-6
CDR3 protein: CASSAGTGNNSPLHF
CDR3 DNA: TGTGCCAGCAGCGCGGGGACAGGGAATAATTCACCCCTCCACTTT

V gene: TRBV25-1
clone size: -
D gene: -
J gene: TRBJ2-5
CDR3 protein: CASSGWAPGNKETQYF
CDR3 DNA: TGTGCCAGCAGTGGCTGGGCTCCAGGGAACAAAGAGACCCAGTACTTC

V gene: TRBV2
clone size: many
D gene: TRBD1
J gene: TRBJ2-5
CDR3 protein: CASSERGRYQETQYF
CDR3 DNA: TGTGCCAGCAGTGAAAGGGGGCGGTACCAAGAGACCCAGTACTTC

V gene: TRBV20-1
clone size: -
D gene: TRBD1
J gene: TRBJ2-7
CDR3 protein: CSAYRGRPYEQYF
CDR3 DNA: TGCAGTGCCTACAGGGGGCGACCCTACGAGCAGTACTTC

V gene: TRBV4-1
clone size: many
D gene: TRBD1
J gene: TRBJ1-5
CDR3 protein: CASSQPDRERGQPQHF
CDR3 DNA: TGCGCCAGCAGCCAACCGGACAGGGAAAGAGGTCAGCCCCAGCATTTT

V gene: TRBV9
clone size: -
D gene: -
J gene: TRBJ2-2
CDR3 protein: CASSVAGAAGGLFF
CDR3 DNA: TGTGCCAGCAGCGTAGCAGGGGCCGCCGGGGGGCTGTTTTTT

V gene: TRBV20-1
clone size: -
D gene: TRBD2
J gene: TRBJ2-7
CDR3 protein: CSASPGLVDEQYF
CDR3 DNA: TGCAGTGCCTCACCGGGACTAGTGGACGAGCAGTACTTC

V gene: TRBV4-1
clone size: many
D gene: -
J gene: TRBJ1-1
CDR3 protein: CASSQETGVLNTEAFF
CDR3 DNA: TGCGCCAGCAGCCAAGAGACGGGGGTGCTGAACACTGAAGCTTTCTTT

V gene: TRBV7-7
clone size: many
D gene: -
J gene: TRBJ2-2
CDR3 protein: CASSLAGFTGELFF
CDR3 DNA: TGTGCCAGCAGCTTAGCAGGTTTCACCGGGGAGCTGTTTTTT

V gene: TRBV7-9
clone size: -
D gene: TRBD1
J gene: TRBJ1-2
CDR3 protein: CASSLGGVTGANYGYTF
CDR3 DNA: TGTGCCAGCAGCTTAGGCGGAGTCACAGGGGCGAACTATGGCTACACCTTC

V gene: TRBV7-3
clone size: -
D gene: TRBD2
J gene: TRBJ2-5
CDR3 protein: CASRLAGVWETQYF
CDR3 DNA: TGTGCCAGCCGCCTAGCGGGAGTCTGGGAGACCCAGTACTTC

V gene: TRBV29-1
clone size: many
D gene: -
J gene: TRBJ2-7
CDR3 protein: CSVELLVGDYEQYF
CDR3 DNA: TGCAGCGTTGAATTGTTGGTCGGAGACTACGAGCAGTACTTC

V gene: TRBV10-3
clone size: once
D gene: -
J gene: TRBJ2-7
CDR3 protein: CAISPGQGGTYEQYF
CDR3 DNA: TGTGCCATCAGTCCGGGGCAGGGTGGTACCTACGAGCAGTACTTC

V gene: TRBV7-2
clone size: -
D gene: -
J gene: TRBJ2-7
CDR3 protein: CASSFLANEQYF
CDR3 DNA: TGTGCCAGCAGTTTTCTAGCGAACGAGCAGTACTTC